The 22 T cell receptor beta chains listed next were all sequenced from one sample in a study of blood T cell repertoires in COVID-19. Some clones are missing from TCRdb's copy, which holds only in-frame ones; the method was immunoSEQ multiplex PCR. Seen here are roughly 43,000 clones, around 89% observed once, and the top ten hold roughly 4.8%. The sample taken for sequencing was peripheral blood. The receptors come from a human donor in a cohort sampled during active COVID-19.

This clone was found once. J is TRBJ2-3 and V is TRBV27; 7 bases agree with TRBD2. The germline V gene encodes CDR1 MNHEY and CDR2 SMNVEV (reference sequence). The ends lost 0 bases at V and 5 bases at J; junction bases unmatched: 11. The CDR3 is made up of 17 amino acids. CDR3 sequence (DNA): TGTGCCAGCAGTTTATCGATGGGCGGGAGAGGAAAAGATACGCAGTATTTT. Translating it yields CASSLSMGGRGKDTQYF.

The chain combines TRBV13 with TRBJ1-1; D call uncertain. Germline V CDR1 and CDR2: PRHDT, FYEKMQ (reference sequence). Deletions cut 5 bases from V and 1 base from J, with 8 bases between. This CDR3 spans 13 amino acids. The CDR3 DNA reads as TGTGCCAGCAGCGAGACACGGAACACTGAAGCTTTCTTT. Its translation: CASSETRNTEAFF.

The chain recombines TRBV13 with TRBJ2-1; 10 bases agree with TRBD2. Germline V gene lookup returns CDR1 PRHDT and CDR2 FYEKMQ (reference sequence). V dropped 8 bases and J dropped 11; count of bases not matched to a gene: 9. This CDR3 is built from 13 residues. The CDR3 sequence: CASSVSGRPKQFF. The CDR3 DNA reads TGTGCCAGCTCGGTTAGCGGGAGGCCTAAGCAGTTCTTC. The entire variable domain, with the rest obtained from reference TRBV13 and TRBJ2-1, is as follows: AAGVIQSPRHLIKEKRETATLKCYPIPRHDTVYWYQQGPGQDPQFLISFYEKMQSDKGSIPDRFSAQQFSDYHSELNMSSLELGDSALYFCASSVSGRPKQFFGPGTRLTVL.

V usage is TRBV3-1 (or the pseudogene TRBV3-2) and J usage is TRBJ2-7, with 7 bases fitting TRBD1. This CDR3 is built from 14 residues. V trimming: 0 bases; J trimming: 1 base; junction bases outside the gene matches: 0. Germline loops: CDR1 LGHDT, CDR2 YNNKEL (reference sequence). CDR3 region: CASSQETGSYEQYF. The DNA of the CDR3 is TGTGCCAGCAGCCAAGAGACAGGGTCCTACGAGCAGTACTTC.

This chain links TRBV27 with TRBJ2-7, with a possible D match to TRBD1 (6 bases). Germline V lookup: CDR1 MNHEY, CDR2 SMNVEV (reference sequence). The CDR3 runs 17 residues. V lost 3 bases and J 3 bases, leaving 21 bases between the germline ends. The CDR3 region is CASSFRGDRFFVYEQYF. The CDR3 bases are TGTGCCAGCAGTTTCCGTGGTGACAGGTTCTTCGTCTACGAGCAGTACTTC.

The CDR3 sequence is CASSFRDTEAFF. CDR3 coding DNA: TGTGCCAGCAGCTTCCGAGACACTGAAGCTTTCTTT. The chain couples TRBV7-9 to TRBJ1-1; D gene uncertain. Germline CDR1 is SEHNR and CDR2 is FQNEAQ (reference sequence). CDR3 length: 12 residues. Trimming cost V 3 bases and J 3 bases, with 5 bases left between them. Full variable domain (outside the CDR3, taken from reference TRBV7-9 and TRBJ1-1): DTGVSQNPRHKITKRGQNVTFRCDPISEHNRLYWYRQTLGQGPEFLTYFQNEAQLEKSRLLSDRFSAERPKGSFSTLEIQRTEQGDSAMYLCASSFRDTEAFFGQGTRLTVV.

The chain uses TRBV18 and TRBJ2-1; 11 bases agree with TRBD2. The CDR3 sequence is 14 residues long. CDR1 and CDR2 from the germline V gene are KGHSH and LQKENI. V gave up 8 bases and J gave up 7 bases; unmatched junction bases: 7. The CDR3 DNA is TGTGCCAGCGAGGGACTAGCGGTACTGAATGAGCAGTTCTTC. It specifies CASEGLAVLNEQFF.

The chain has TRBV12-3 or TRBV12-4 and TRBJ1-1; possible D gene TRBD1, 5 bases. V was pared by 6 bases and J by 5 bases, with 10 bases between. The CDR3 extends over 12 amino acids. CDR3 nucleotides: TGTGCCAGCAGCAGAAGGGGAACTGAAGCTTTCTTT. This encodes CASSRRGTEAFF.

This rearrangement joins TRBV7-8 to TRBJ2-7; 10 bases are shared with TRBD2. The CDR3 loop spans 15 amino acids. With V trimmed by 6 bases and J by 5 bases, 10 bases remained unmatched. Germline CDR1 and CDR2: SGHVS and FQNEAQ. The CDR3 reads CASSSGGLAGDEQYF. Written as DNA, the CDR3 is TGTGCCAGCAGTTCTGGGGGGCTAGCGGGAGACGAGCAGTACTTC.

This sequence joins TRBV6-5 and TRBJ2-7; D is unclear. This CDR3 spans 13 amino acids. Germline V gene sequence: CDR1 MNHEY, CDR2 SVGAGI. Trimming shortened V by 2 bases and J by 8 bases, and 13 bases separated the two germline ends. This CDR3 is CASSYATNAQQYF. The CDR3 region has the DNA TGTGCCAGCAGTTACGCTACTAACGCTCAGCAGTACTTC.

The gene calls are TRBV28 and TRBJ1-1, with 9 bases aligning to TRBD1. CDR1 is MDHEN, CDR2 SYDVKM, per germline. V gave up 5 bases and J gave up 1 base; unmatched junction bases: 5. The CDR3 runs 15 residues. CDR3 nucleotide sequence: TGTGCCAGCAGTCGGACAGGGGTTACGAACACTGAAGCTTTCTTT. Its translation is CASSRTGVTNTEAFF.

The rearrangement uses TRBV7-9 and TRBJ2-1; D might be TRBD2 (6 bases). Trimming pared 5 bases from V and 5 bases from J, leaving 10 bases between. Germline CDR1 and CDR2: SEHNR and FQNEAQ (reference sequence). The CDR3 loop spans 13 amino acids. CDR3 DNA: TGTGCCAGCAGCGGGGGGTCTAACAATGAGCAGTTCTTC. It is translated as CASSGGSNNEQFF. The complete variable domain, with remaining parts taken from reference TRBV7-9 and TRBJ2-1, reads DTGVSQNPRHKITKRGQNVTFRCDPISEHNRLYWYRQTLGQGPEFLTYFQNEAQLEKSRLLSDRFSAERPKGSFSTLEIQRTEQGDSAMYLCASSGGSNNEQFFGPGTRLTVL.

The genes are TRBV2 and TRBJ1-5; D is ambiguous. Trimming took off 6 bases at V and 4 bases at J, with 7 bases between the two ends. Looked up from germline, CDR1 is SNHLY and CDR2 is FYNNEI. The CDR3 runs to 12 residues. CDR3 sequence reads: CASRETNQPQHF. DNA of the CDR3: TGTGCCAGCAGGGAAACAAATCAGCCCCAGCATTTT.

This clone was seen only a few times. J is TRBJ1-1 and V is TRBV30; a weak D match, TRBD1 (6 bases). The V and J ends lost 3 bases and 6 bases respectively, with 14 bases between them. This CDR3 spans 13 amino acids. Germline V CDR1 and CDR2: GTSNPN, SVGIG (reference sequence). CDR3 in DNA: TGTGCCTGGAGAGAAGGGGGTATAGCTGAAGCTTTCTTT. This sequence encodes CAWREGGIAEAFF.

This clone was found once. This chain links TRBV18 with TRBJ1-1; no reliable D call. V gave up 3 bases and J gave up 0 bases, with 5 bases separating them. CDR3 length: 13 residues. Germline assignment: CDR1 KGHSH and CDR2 LQKENI. The CDR3 loop is CASSPQMNTEAFF. In nucleotides, the CDR3 is TGTGCCAGCTCACCTCAGATGAACACTGAAGCTTTCTTT. The complete variable domain, with remaining parts taken from reference TRBV18 and TRBJ1-1, reads NAGVMQNPRHLVRRRGQEARLRCSPMKGHSHVYWYRQLPEEGLKFMVYLQKENIIDESGMPKERFSAEFPKEGPSILRIQQVVRGDSAAYFCASSPQMNTEAFFGQGTRLTVV.

Details on this clone: At one boundary the junction diverges from the germline segment, which might be a read error. This chain links TRBV7-6 with TRBJ2-5; 7 bases match TRBD1. Germline-derived CDR1 and CDR2 are SGHVS and FNYEAQ. CDR3 length: 13 residues. The DNA for the CDR3 is TGTGCCAGCAGGTTAGGGGGCGGAGAGACCCAGTACTTC. Translating it yields CASRLGGGETQYF.

The genes are TRBV6-4 and TRBJ2-1, with TRBD1 identical over 11 bases. Germline V gene sequence: CDR1 MRHNA, CDR2 SNTAGT. Trimming at V came to 5 bases and at J to 2 bases, leaving 14 bases not matched to a gene. The CDR3 sequence is 19 residues long. CDR3: CASSHEAGTGGSAYNEQFF. In DNA form, the CDR3 reads TGTGCCAGCAGTCACGAAGCCGGGACAGGGGGTTCCGCCTACAATGAGCAGTTCTTC.

The chain joins TRBV7-9 to TRBJ2-3; D unresolved. Germline CDR1 reads SEHNR; CDR2 reads FQNEAQ (reference sequence). The CDR3 consists of 12 residues. Deletions cut 5 bases from V and 0 bases from J, with 3 bases between. DNA of the CDR3: TGTGCCAGCAGCCTGAGCACAGATACGCAGTATTTT. It encodes CASSLSTDTQYF. Together with reference TRBV7-9 and TRBJ2-3, the CDR3 gives the full variable domain: DTGVSQNPRHKITKRGQNVTFRCDPISEHNRLYWYRQTLGQGPEFLTYFQNEAQLEKSRLLSDRFSAERPKGSFSTLEIQRTEQGDSAMYLCASSLSTDTQYFGPGTRLTVL.

V usage is TRBV19 and J usage is TRBJ2-3; the match to TRBD2 covers 10 bases. V shed 6 bases and J 4 bases; nucleotides not matched to a gene: 13. Germline CDR1 is LNHDA and CDR2 is SQIVND (reference sequence). The CDR3 sequence is 17 residues long. CDR3 nucleotide sequence: TGTGCCAGTAGCAGCCTAGCGGGAGACCGGCTAGCAGATACGCAGTATTTT. Its translation: CASSSLAGDRLADTQYF.

The chain is built from TRBV30 and TRBJ1-6, with no clear D. The CDR3 loop spans 13 amino acids. The germline V and J ends were trimmed by 0 bases and 8 bases, with 8 bases remaining between them. Germline V lookup: CDR1 GTSNPN, CDR2 SVGIG (reference sequence). CDR3: CAWSVSGHSPLHF. CDR3 sequence (DNA): TGTGCCTGGAGTGTCTCGGGTCATTCACCCCTCCACTTT.

The chain recombines TRBV6-4 with TRBJ2-3; D ambiguous. The V and J ends lost 8 bases and 0 bases respectively, with 9 bases between them. Germline CDR1 reads MRHNA; CDR2 reads SNTAGT. CDR3 length: 13 residues. CDR3 nucleotides: TGTGCCAGCGCGAACTCTAGCACAGATACGCAGTATTTT. This translates into CASANSSTDTQYF.

The chain carries TRBV29-1 and TRBJ1-1; possibly TRBD1 for D (6 bases). CDR3 length: 12 residues. Trimming took 4 bases from V and 5 from J, leaving 11 bases between them. CDR1 is SQVTM and CDR2 is ANQGSEA in the germline V gene. CDR3 DNA: TGCAGCGTTGGAGGAAGGGGGACTGAAGCTTTCTTT. Its protein product is CSVGGRGTEAFF. Full variable domain (rest looked up from reference TRBV29-1 and TRBJ1-1): SAVISQKPSRDICQRGTSLTIQCQVDSQVTMMFWYRQQPGQSLTLIATANQGSEATYESGFVIDKFPISRPNLTFSTLTVSNMSPEDSSIYLCSVGGRGTEAFFGQGTRLTVV.